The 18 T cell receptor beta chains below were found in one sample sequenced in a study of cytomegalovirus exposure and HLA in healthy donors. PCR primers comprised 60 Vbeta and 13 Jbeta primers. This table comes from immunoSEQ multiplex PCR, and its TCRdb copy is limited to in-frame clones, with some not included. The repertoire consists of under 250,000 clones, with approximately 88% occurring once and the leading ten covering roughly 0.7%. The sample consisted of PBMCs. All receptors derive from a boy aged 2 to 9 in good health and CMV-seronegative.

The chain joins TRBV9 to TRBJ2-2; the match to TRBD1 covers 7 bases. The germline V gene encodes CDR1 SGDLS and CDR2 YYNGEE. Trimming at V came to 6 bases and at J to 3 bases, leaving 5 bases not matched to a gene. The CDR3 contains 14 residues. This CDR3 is CASTRTGYTGELFF. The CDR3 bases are TGTGCCAGCACCCGGACAGGCTACACCGGGGAGCTGTTTTTT.

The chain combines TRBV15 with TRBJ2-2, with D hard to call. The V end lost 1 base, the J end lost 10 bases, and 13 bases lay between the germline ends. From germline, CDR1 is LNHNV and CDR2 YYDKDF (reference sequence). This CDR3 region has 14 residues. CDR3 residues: CATSRAGLKEELFF. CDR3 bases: TGTGCCACCAGCAGAGCCGGTCTTAAAGAGGAGCTGTTTTTT.

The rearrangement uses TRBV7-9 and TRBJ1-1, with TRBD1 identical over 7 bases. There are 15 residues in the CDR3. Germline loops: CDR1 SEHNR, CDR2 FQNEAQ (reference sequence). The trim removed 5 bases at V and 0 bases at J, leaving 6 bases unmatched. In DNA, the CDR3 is TGTGCCAGCAGCGCCGGACAGGAGATGAACACTGAAGCTTTCTTT. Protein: CASSAGQEMNTEAFF.

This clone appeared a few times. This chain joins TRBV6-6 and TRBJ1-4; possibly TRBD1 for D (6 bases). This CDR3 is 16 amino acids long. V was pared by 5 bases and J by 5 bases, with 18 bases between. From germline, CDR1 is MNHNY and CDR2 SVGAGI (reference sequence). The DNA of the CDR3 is TGTGCCAGCAGTACTGTGTGGGGGCAGGGAAATGAAAAACTGTTTTTT. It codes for CASSTVWGQGNEKLFF.

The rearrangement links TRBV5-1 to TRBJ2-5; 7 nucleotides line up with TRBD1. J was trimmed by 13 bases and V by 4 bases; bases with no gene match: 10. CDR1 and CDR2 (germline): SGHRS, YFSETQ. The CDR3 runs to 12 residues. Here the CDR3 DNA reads TGCGCCAGCAGCCCACCGGACAGGTATCGGTACTTC. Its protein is CASSPPDRYRYF. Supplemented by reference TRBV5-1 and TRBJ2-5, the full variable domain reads KAGVTQTPRYLIKTRGQQVTLSCSPISGHRSVSWYQQTPGQGLQFLFEYFSETQRNKGNFPGRFSGRQFSNSRSEMNVSTLELGDSALYLCASSPPDRYRYFGPGTRLLVL.

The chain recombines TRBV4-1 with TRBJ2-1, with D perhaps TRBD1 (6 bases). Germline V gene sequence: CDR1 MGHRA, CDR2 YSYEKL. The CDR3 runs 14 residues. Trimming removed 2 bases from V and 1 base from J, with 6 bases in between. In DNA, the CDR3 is TGCGCCAGCAGCCAAACAGGGTCCTACAATGAGCAGTTCTTC. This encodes CASSQTGSYNEQFF.

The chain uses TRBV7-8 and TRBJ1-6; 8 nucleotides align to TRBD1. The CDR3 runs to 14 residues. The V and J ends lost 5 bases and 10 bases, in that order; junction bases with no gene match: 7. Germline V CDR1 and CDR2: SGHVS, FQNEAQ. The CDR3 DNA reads TGTGCCAGCAGCCCCGACAGGGGCCCGTCACCCCTCCACTTT. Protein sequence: CASSPDRGPSPLHF.

CDR3 residues: CASSLRGSPTTNEKLFF. CDR3 nucleotides: TGTGCCAGCAGTTTACGGGGGAGTCCTACAACTAATGAAAAACTGTTTTTT. V usage is TRBV27 and J usage is TRBJ1-4; D might be TRBD1 (5 bases). V lost 2 bases and J lost 0, with 13 bases in between. CDR3 length: 17 residues. CDR1 and CDR2 (germline): MNHEY, SMNVEV (reference sequence).

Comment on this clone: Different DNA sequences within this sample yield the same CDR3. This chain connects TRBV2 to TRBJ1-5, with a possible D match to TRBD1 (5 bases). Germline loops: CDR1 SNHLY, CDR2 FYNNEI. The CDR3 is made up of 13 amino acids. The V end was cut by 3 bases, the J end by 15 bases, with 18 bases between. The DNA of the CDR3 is TGTGCCAGCAGTGATCTAAGGGGCAGCCCTTCGCATTTT. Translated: CASSDLRGSPSHF.

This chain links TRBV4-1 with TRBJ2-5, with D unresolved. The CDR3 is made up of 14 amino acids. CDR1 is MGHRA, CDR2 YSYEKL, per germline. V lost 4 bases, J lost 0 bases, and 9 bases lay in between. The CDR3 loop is CASSPRGYQETQYF. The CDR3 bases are TGCGCCAGCAGCCCGCGCGGATACCAAGAGACCCAGTACTTC.

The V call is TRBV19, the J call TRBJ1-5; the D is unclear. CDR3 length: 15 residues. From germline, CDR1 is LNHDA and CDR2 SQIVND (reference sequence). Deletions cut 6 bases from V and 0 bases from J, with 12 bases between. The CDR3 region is CASSRVSYSNQPQHF. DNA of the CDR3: TGTGCCAGTAGCCGGGTGTCCTATAGCAATCAGCCCCAGCATTTT. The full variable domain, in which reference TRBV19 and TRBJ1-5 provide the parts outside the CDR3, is DGGITQSPKYLFRKEGQNVTLSCEQNLNHDAMYWYRQDPGQGLRLIYYSQIVNDFQKGDIAEGYSVSREKKESFPLTVTSAQKNPTAFYLCASSRVSYSNQPQHFGDGTRLSIL.

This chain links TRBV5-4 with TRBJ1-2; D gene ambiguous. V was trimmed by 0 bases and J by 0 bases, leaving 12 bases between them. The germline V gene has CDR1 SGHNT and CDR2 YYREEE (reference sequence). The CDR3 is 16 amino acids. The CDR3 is CASSLGGWGANYGYTF. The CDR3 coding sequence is TGTGCCAGCAGCTTGGGAGGGTGGGGAGCTAACTATGGCTACACCTTC.

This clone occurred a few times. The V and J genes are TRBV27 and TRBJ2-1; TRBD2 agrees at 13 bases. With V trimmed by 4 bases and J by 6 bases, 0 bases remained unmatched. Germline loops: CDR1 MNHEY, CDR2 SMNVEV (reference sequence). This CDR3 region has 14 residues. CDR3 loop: CASSWTSGSNEQFF. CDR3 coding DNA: TGTGCCAGCAGTTGGACTAGCGGGAGCAATGAGCAGTTCTTC.

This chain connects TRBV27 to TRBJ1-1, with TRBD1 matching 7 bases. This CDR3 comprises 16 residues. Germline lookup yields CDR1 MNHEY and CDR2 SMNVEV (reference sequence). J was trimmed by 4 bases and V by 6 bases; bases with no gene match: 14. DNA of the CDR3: TGTGCCAGCAGCCGATCCTCGAGGGGGCGAGGCACTGAAGCTTTCTTT. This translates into CASSRSSRGRGTEAFF.

CDR3 sequence: CAWSKTAYEQYF. In DNA, the CDR3 is TGTGCCTGGAGTAAAACGGCCTACGAGCAGTACTTC. V usage is TRBV30 and J usage is TRBJ2-7; D unresolved. Trimming removed 2 bases from V and 2 bases from J, with 7 bases in between. This CDR3 contains 12 residues. CDR1 and CDR2 from the germline V gene are GTSNPN and SVGIG (reference sequence).

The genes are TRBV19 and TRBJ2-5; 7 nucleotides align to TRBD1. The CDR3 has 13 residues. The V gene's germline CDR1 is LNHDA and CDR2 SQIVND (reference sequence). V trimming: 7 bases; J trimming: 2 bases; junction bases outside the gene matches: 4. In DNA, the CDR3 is TGTGCCAGTAAGTCGGACAGGCAAGAGACCCAGTACTTC. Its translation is CASKSDRQETQYF.

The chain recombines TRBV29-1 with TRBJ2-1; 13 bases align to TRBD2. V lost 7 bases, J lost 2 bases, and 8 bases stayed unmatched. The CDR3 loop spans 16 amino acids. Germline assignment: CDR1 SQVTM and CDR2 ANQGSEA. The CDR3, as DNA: TGCAGCGCCGCCGGACTAGCGGGAGTTGCCTACAATGAGCAGTTCTTC. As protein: CSAAGLAGVAYNEQFF.

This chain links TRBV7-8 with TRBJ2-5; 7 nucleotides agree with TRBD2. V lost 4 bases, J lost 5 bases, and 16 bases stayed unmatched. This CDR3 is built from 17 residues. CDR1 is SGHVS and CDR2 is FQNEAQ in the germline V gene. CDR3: CASSSGMEGGFGETQYF. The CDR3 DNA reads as TGTGCCAGCAGCTCAGGCATGGAGGGAGGGTTTGGGGAGACCCAGTACTTC.